The T cell receptor (beta chain) described here comes from a study of glioma-infiltrating T cells. Overall study findings and caveats: Gliomas, especially low-grade, showed above-expected tissue-blood divergence; non-neoplastic patients showed below. CDR3 overlap between tissue and blood was very small.

Comments on this clonotype: What it binds is not known.

The iRepertoire nested amplicon-rescue multiplex PCR amplified TCR alpha and beta CDR3s from RNA. One-step reverse transcription and amplification started from approximately 100-400 ng of tissue mRNA or PBMC total RNA. TCRdb ran MiXCR on the multiplex PCR reads and lists one entry per CDR3 protein. The top ten hold 20% of the sample, which has approximately 190,000 distinct CDR3 sequences, over 30% seen once. The material sequenced was glioma tissue, nonneoplastic brain tissue, or PBMCs (not recorded which). The clonotype originates from a human donor with low-grade glioma or glioblastoma, undergoing nonglioma brain surgery, or in good health (not recorded which).

CDR3 DNA sequence: TGTGCCAGCAGACCCGGACAGGGGGCTACGAACACCGGGGAGCTGTTTTTT. It yields the protein CASRPGQGATNTGELFF. The chain joins TRBV12-3 or TRBV12-4 to TRBJ2-2; 11 bases map to TRBD1. The CDR3 runs 17 residues. The ends lost 6 bases at V and 0 bases at J; junction bases unmatched: 6.